This T cell receptor beta chain was identified in a study of cytomegalovirus exposure and HLA in healthy donors. 60 Vbeta and 13 Jbeta primers were used in PCR. The method was immunoSEQ multiplex PCR; TCRdb's version includes in-frame clones alone and lacks a portion of them. Of 90,000 to 100,000 clones listed, 80% are singletons. Per the germline V gene, CDR1 is MNHEY and CDR2 is SMNVEV (reference sequence). CDR3 length: 15 amino acids. V was clipped by 5 bases and J by 1 base; unmatched bases: 6. The sample was PBMCs. The chain joins TRBV27 to TRBJ2-3; 7 bases are a match to TRBD1. The clonotype comes from a young man in good health and CMV-seronegative. Written as DNA, the CDR3 is TGTGCCAGCAGTCCATACAGGGGAGGCACAGATACGCAGTATTTT. Translation: CASSPYRGGTDTQYF.